Here is one T cell receptor (beta chain) with its context. These data originate in a study of cytomegalovirus exposure and HLA in healthy donors. Germline V lookup: CDR1 MDHEN, CDR2 SYDVKM. The CDR3 sequence is 20 residues long. The J segment lost 1 base and the V segment lost 2 bases, leaving 10 bases of the junction unmatched. The PCR made use of 60 Vbeta and 13 Jbeta primers. Only in-frame clones appear in the TCRdb table, and some are missing; sequencing was by immunoSEQ multiplex PCR. The listing records roughly 36,000 clones. The receptor comes from a woman in her twenties or thirties in good health and CMV-seropositive. The gene calls are TRBV28 and TRBJ2-1; 14 bases line up with TRBD2. Material: PBMCs. CDR3 sequence reads: CASSLGVRGTSGGSYNEQFF. The CDR3 DNA reads TGTGCCAGCAGTTTAGGGGTCAGGGGGACTAGCGGGGGATCCTACAATGAGCAGTTCTTC. The whole variable domain, remainder taken from reference TRBV28 and TRBJ2-1, is DVKVTQSSRYLVKRTGEKVFLECVQDMDHENMFWYRQDPGLGLRLIYFSYDVKMKEKGDIPEGYSVSREKKERFSLILESASTNQTSMYLCASSLGVRGTSGGSYNEQFFGPGTRLTVL.